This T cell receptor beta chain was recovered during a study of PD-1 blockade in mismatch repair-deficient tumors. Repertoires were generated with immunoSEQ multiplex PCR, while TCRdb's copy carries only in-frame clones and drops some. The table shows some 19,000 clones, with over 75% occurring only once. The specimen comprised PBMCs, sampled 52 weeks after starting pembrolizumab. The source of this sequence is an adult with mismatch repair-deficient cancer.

The CDR3 sequence: CASSLEEPGELFF. CDR3 sequence (DNA): TGTGCCAGCAGCTTAGAAGAGCCCGGGGAGCTGTTTTTT. The chain joins TRBV7-2 to TRBJ2-2, with D uncertain. Germline V CDR1 and CDR2: SGHTA, FQGNSA. The CDR3 contains 13 residues. V dropped 1 base and J dropped 6 bases, with 6 bases sitting between them.